A single sample is the source of the 14 T cell receptor beta chains below, sequenced in a study of beta chain features in type 1 diabetes. Overall study findings and caveats: When Type 1 diabetes patients were examined, their TCRB CDR3s proved moderately but significantly shorter in all four CD4+ subsets.

The investigators reverse transcribed all of the isolated RNA, so they sequenced expressed TCRB transcripts. Profiling relied on immunoSEQ multiplex PCR, and the TCRdb table lists in-frame clones only, not all of them. This table has a few hundred thousand clones, approximately 11% appearing once. The antigens for these receptors are not known. The sample taken for sequencing was naive CD4+ T cells from blood. These TCRs come from a young man with type 1 diabetes.

In its sample, this clone was seen a few times. The chain recombines TRBV4-3 with TRBJ1-1; D unclear. The length of the CDR3 is 14 residues. CDR1 is LGHNA and CDR2 is YSLEER in the germline V gene. Trimming left V 4 bases short and J 0 bases short, with 9 bases between. The DNA of the CDR3 is TGCGCCAGCAGCCCTACCCCCATGAACACTGAAGCTTTCTTT. This translates into CASSPTPMNTEAFF.

This chain joins TRBV2 and TRBJ2-1, with D unclear. V lost 7 bases, J lost 3 bases, and 10 bases lay in between. This CDR3 contains 13 residues. Per the germline V gene, CDR1 is SNHLY and CDR2 is FYNNEI. The CDR3 nucleotides are TGTGCCAGCACCCCGGGTCTCTACAATGAGCAGTTCTTC. Amino acids: CASTPGLYNEQFF.

The chain links TRBV11-2 to TRBJ2-7; 7 positions agree with TRBD2. V gave up 0 bases and J gave up 3 bases; unmatched junction bases: 2. This CDR3 has 14 residues. CDR1 is SGHAT, CDR2 FQNNGV, per germline. The CDR3 loop is CASSLERGNYEQYF. The CDR3 region has the DNA TGTGCCAGCAGCTTAGAGCGGGGGAACTACGAGCAGTACTTC.

This clone turned up a few times. DNA for the CDR3: TGCAGCGCGAGAAGTGGTGAAAAACTGTTTTTT. It specifies CSARSGEKLFF. The chain is built from TRBV29-1 and TRBJ1-4; D not resolved. Germline V gene data show CDR1 as SQVTM and CDR2 as ANQGSEA. The CDR3 runs to 11 residues. V gave up 7 bases and J gave up 7 bases, with 10 bases separating them. The full variable domain, completed using reference TRBV29-1 and TRBJ1-4, is SAVISQKPSRDICQRGTSLTIQCQVDSQVTMMFWYRQQPGQSLTLIATANQGSEATYESGFVIDKFPISRPNLTFSTLTVSNMSPEDSSIYLCSARSGEKLFFGSGTQLSVL.

Remarks on this clone: One end of the junction varies from germline; a read error may be responsible. The chain couples TRBV6-6 to TRBJ2-7; 7 bases are a match to TRBD1. The CDR3 spans 12 residues. Germline V gene lookup returns CDR1 MNHNY and CDR2 SVGAGI (reference sequence). CDR3: CASSPQQDRLFF. CDR3 sequence (DNA): TGTGCCAGCAGCCCTCAACAGGACAGGCTTTTCTTC.

This clone was seen only a few times. The chain recombines TRBV7-9 with TRBJ2-3; TRBD2 matches 14 bases. This CDR3 spans 19 amino acids. Germline trimming cut 5 bases from V and 7 bases from J; bases unmatched to any gene: 17. Germline loops: CDR1 SEHNR, CDR2 FQNEAQ (reference sequence). The CDR3 nucleotides read TGTGCCAGCAGCCCGCCCGGGACTAGCGGGGGATACCGTGGAAATACGCAGTATTTT. Protein sequence: CASSPPGTSGGYRGNTQYF.

This clone was seen more than once but under ten times. This rearrangement joins TRBV18 to TRBJ2-1; 8 nucleotides agree with TRBD2. The V segment lost 3 bases and the J segment 6 bases; nucleotides outside the gene matches: 4. This CDR3 region has 14 residues. CDR1 KGHSH and CDR2 LQKENI come from the germline V gene. CDR3 residues: CASSPPGGGNEQFF. The CDR3 nucleotides are TGTGCCAGCTCACCCCCCGGGGGGGGCAATGAGCAGTTCTTC.

This sequence joins TRBV19 and TRBJ2-5; no definite D call. CDR3 size: 14 residues. Germline lookup yields CDR1 LNHDA and CDR2 SQIVND (reference sequence). V lost 6 bases and J lost 2, with 13 bases in between. The CDR3 DNA sequence: TGTGCCAGTAGGACTTATGGCGGACAAGAGACCCAGTACTTC. The encoded protein is CASRTYGGQETQYF.

V usage is TRBV10-3 and J usage is TRBJ2-2; TRBD2 aligns across 12 bases. The CDR3 spans 15 residues. CDR1 ENHRY and CDR2 SYGVKD come from the germline V gene. J gave up 3 bases and V 8 bases, and 4 bases lay outside the gene matches. Here the CDR3 DNA reads TGTGCCATCCGGACTAGCGGGGTACACACCGGGGAGCTGTTTTTT. Translating it yields CAIRTSGVHTGELFF.

This clone was observed once. The chain is built from TRBV7-2 and TRBJ2-3; no firm D call. The germline V gene has CDR1 SGHTA and CDR2 FQGNSA. Trimming took off 1 base at V and 6 bases at J, with 11 bases between the two ends. This CDR3 comprises 14 residues. The CDR3 nucleotides are TGTGCCAGCAGCTTAGTAGCACCCCGGGATACGCAGTATTTT. It translates to CASSLVAPRDTQYF.

In this sample, this clone turned up a few times. The rearrangement joins TRBV5-1 to TRBJ1-1, with D maybe TRBD1 (6 bases). The CDR3 runs to 15 residues. CDR1 and CDR2 from the germline V gene are SGHRS and YFSETQ. V lost 3 bases and J 4 bases, leaving 16 bases between the germline ends. Here the CDR3 DNA reads TGCGCCAGCAGCTCCAACACAGGGTTAATCACTGAAGCTTTCTTT. It codes for CASSSNTGLITEAFF.

This clone was observed a few times. The rearrangement links TRBV30 to TRBJ2-7; D might be TRBD1 (6 bases). Germline CDR1 is GTSNPN and CDR2 is SVGIG (reference sequence). The CDR3 runs to 13 residues. V lost 1 base to trimming and J lost 11 bases, with 18 bases between them. The CDR3 DNA reads TGTGCCTGGAGTGAGGACAGCTATCTCCCCGAGTACTTC. Translating gives CAWSEDSYLPEYF.

This clone was counted only a few times. The V gene is TRBV15, the J gene TRBJ2-1, with TRBD2 identical over 7 bases. The CDR3 covers 14 residues. Germline CDR1 is LNHNV and CDR2 is YYDKDF (reference sequence). Unmatched junction bases numbered 3, after V lost 5 bases and J lost 2 bases. The CDR3 region has the DNA TGTGCCACCAGCGTGGGACTAACCTACAATGAGCAGTTCTTC. Amino acid sequence: CATSVGLTYNEQFF.

The chain recombines TRBV18 with TRBJ2-7, with 9 nucleotides matching TRBD2. Germline lookup yields CDR1 KGHSH and CDR2 LQKENI. The CDR3 covers 14 residues. J lost 6 bases, V lost 8 bases, and 11 bases had no gene match. The CDR3 DNA follows: TGTGCCAGCATAAGAGCGGGGGGACTGGGCGAGCAGTACTTC. Translated, it gives CASIRAGGLGEQYF.